These 15 T cell receptor beta chains share one sample of origin, sequenced in a study of shared clonotypes between healthy human individuals. Generated by immunoSEQ multiplex PCR, the TCRdb table keeps only in-frame clones and is missing some. The top ten clones hold roughly 12% of a sample with 490,000 or so clones, about 80% of them seen once. The sample consisted of PBMCs. These receptors originate from a woman in her forties in good health. Some clones in this sample may be carry-over from other donors' samples.

This clone was detected only once. V usage is TRBV10-3 and J usage is TRBJ1-1, with 7 bases that match TRBD1. Trimming cost V 0 bases and J 6 bases; bases outside gene matches: 7. Germline CDR1 reads ENHRY; CDR2 reads SYGVKD. The CDR3 covers 15 residues. This CDR3 reads CAISESKGAIAEAFF. CDR3 in DNA: TGTGCCATCAGTGAGTCTAAGGGGGCTATTGCTGAAGCTTTCTTT.

This chain joins TRBV12-5 and TRBJ2-3; maybe TRBD1 (6 bases). V gave up 11 bases and J gave up 8 bases, with 11 bases separating them. The germline gives CDR1 LGHNT, CDR2 FRNRAP. CDR3 length equals 10 residues. The CDR3 region has the DNA TGTGCTTACACCAGGGGTACGCAGTATTTT. It is translated as CAYTRGTQYF.

V is TRBV6-6 and J is TRBJ1-4, with TRBD1 as a possible D gene (5 bases). The CDR3 covers 14 residues. CDR1 is MNHNY and CDR2 is SVGAGI in the germline V gene (reference sequence). V was pared by 1 base and J by 4 bases, with 7 bases between. CDR3 sequence reads: CASSYWGDNEKLFF. The CDR3 DNA sequence: TGTGCCAGCAGTTACTGGGGGGATAATGAAAAACTGTTTTTT.

V is TRBV18 and J is TRBJ2-7; D is perhaps TRBD1 (6 bases). Germline assignment: CDR1 KGHSH and CDR2 LQKENI. The CDR3 has 14 amino acids. Trimming removed 0 bases from V and 4 bases from J, with 10 bases in between. DNA of the CDR3: TGTGCCAGCTCACCACCTCAGGGGAAATACGAGCAGTACTTC. Translated, it gives CASSPPQGKYEQYF.

This clone was observed a few times. This sequence joins TRBV19 and TRBJ1-1, with a possible D match to TRBD1 (6 bases). This CDR3 has 14 residues. Trimming took off 2 bases at V and 6 bases at J, with 13 bases between the two ends. Germline-derived CDR1 and CDR2 are LNHDA and SQIVND (reference sequence). CDR3 sequence: CASSINRSGAEAFF. The CDR3 DNA is TGTGCCAGTAGTATAAACCGATCAGGGGCTGAAGCTTTCTTT. Supplemented by reference TRBV19 and TRBJ1-1, the full variable domain reads DGGITQSPKYLFRKEGQNVTLSCEQNLNHDAMYWYRQDPGQGLRLIYYSQIVNDFQKGDIAEGYSVSREKKESFPLTVTSAQKNPTAFYLCASSINRSGAEAFFGQGTRLTVV.

The genes are TRBV9 and TRBJ2-2, with TRBD2 matching over 7 bases. Germline CDR1 and CDR2: SGDLS and YYNGEE. The CDR3 covers 18 residues. V was clipped by 4 bases and J by 0 bases; unmatched bases: 12. CDR3: CASSPRGAGEPNTGELFF. CDR3 coding DNA: TGTGCCAGCAGCCCCCGAGGCGCGGGAGAACCGAACACCGGGGAGCTGTTTTTT.

V usage is TRBV27 and J usage is TRBJ1-1, with TRBD1 as a possible D gene (5 bases). With 4 bases removed from V and 1 base from J, the gap between germline ends came to 16 bases. Per germline, CDR1 MNHEY and CDR2 SMNVEV (reference sequence). CDR3 length equals 16 residues. The CDR3 region has the DNA TGTGCCAGCAGTTCTCCCCGGGGGAGGGGGAACACTGAAGCTTTCTTT. Its translation: CASSSPRGRGNTEAFF.

The V call is TRBV15, the J call TRBJ2-2, with D tentatively TRBD2 (6 bases). The CDR3 spans 15 residues. V lost 1 base, J lost 14 bases, and 20 bases lay in between. Germline CDR1 and CDR2: LNHNV and YYDKDF (reference sequence). The CDR3 loop is CATSRGGTSSSQLFF. DNA of the CDR3: TGTGCCACCAGCAGAGGCGGGACCAGCTCTTCTCAACTGTTTTTT.

CDR3 sequence (DNA): TGTGCCAGCAGTGTCCCAACTTCTGGAAACACCATATATTTT. Amino acids: CASSVPTSGNTIYF. The J gene is TRBJ1-3, the V gene TRBV28; no clear D. The CDR3 consists of 14 residues. Germline V gene lookup returns CDR1 MDHEN and CDR2 SYDVKM. The V end was cut by 5 bases, the J end by 1 base, with 9 bases between. Using reference TRBV28 and TRBJ1-3 for the parts outside the CDR3, the full variable domain is DVKVTQSSRYLVKRTGEKVFLECVQDMDHENMFWYRQDPGLGLRLIYFSYDVKMKEKGDIPEGYSVSREKKERFSLILESASTNQTSMYLCASSVPTSGNTIYFGEGSWLTVV.

In its sample, this clone was seen once. The chain combines TRBV11-3 with TRBJ2-2, with TRBD1 matching over 10 bases. The germline V gene encodes CDR1 SGHNT and CDR2 YENEEA. This CDR3 has 17 amino acids. The V gene end was trimmed by 3 bases and the J gene end by 4 bases; junction bases not matched to a gene: 8. CDR3 in DNA: TGTGCCAGCAGCTTTGGGACCGGGACAGGGGTCACCGGGGAGCTGTTTTTT. Amino acids: CASSFGTGTGVTGELFF.

This clone was recorded only once. This chain joins TRBV30 and TRBJ2-1; D is uncertain. This CDR3 is 11 amino acids long. Germline assignment: CDR1 GTSNPN and CDR2 SVGIG (reference sequence). Trimming stripped 0 bases from V and 7 bases from J, with 4 bases between. The CDR3 loop is CAWSVRNEQFF. The CDR3 DNA reads TGTGCCTGGAGTGTACGAAATGAGCAGTTCTTC.

V is TRBV7-8 and J is TRBJ2-5; 10 bases are a match to TRBD2. Germline CDR1 and CDR2: SGHVS and FQNEAQ. CDR3 length equals 15 residues. The V gene end was trimmed by 5 bases and the J gene end by 4 bases; junction bases not matched to a gene: 7. The CDR3, as DNA: TGTGCCAGCAGCCAAAGCGGGAGGGCCTTAGAGACCCAGTACTTC. Translation gives CASSQSGRALETQYF.

J is TRBJ2-7 and V is TRBV19; 7 nucleotides match TRBD1. The CDR3 sequence is 14 residues long. Per germline, CDR1 LNHDA and CDR2 SQIVND (reference sequence). With V trimmed by 5 bases and J by 3 bases, 7 bases remained unmatched. CDR3 coding DNA: TGTGCCAGTAGTTCACCGGGACAGTACTACGAGCAGTACTTC. Protein: CASSSPGQYYEQYF.

The CDR3 spells CASSQGQIQETQYF. As DNA, the CDR3 is TGTGCCAGCAGCCAGGGACAGATCCAAGAGACCCAGTACTTC. The chain is built from TRBV5-6 and TRBJ2-5, with TRBD1 matching 7 bases. The CDR3 has 14 residues. V shed 4 bases and J 1 base; nucleotides not matched to a gene: 4. The germline gives CDR1 SGHDT, CDR2 YYEEEE.

This chain links TRBV30 with TRBJ1-5, with a possible D match to TRBD1 (5 bases). The germline CDR1 and CDR2 sequences are GTSNPN and SVGIG (reference sequence). This CDR3 has 13 residues. Trimming cost V 3 bases and J 2 bases, with 8 bases left between them. CDR3: CAWRGERNQPQHF. The CDR3 bases are TGTGCCTGGAGAGGGGAGCGCAATCAGCCCCAGCATTTT.